The 27 T cell receptor beta chains listed next were all sequenced from one sample in a study of T cells after yellow fever vaccination. One entry per CDR3 protein results from TCRdb running MiXCR on the 5' RACE reads. The sample records 250,000 to 350,000 distinct CDR3 sequences, approximately 4.5% being singletons. The sample was PBMCs, taken 15 days after the yellow fever booster vaccination. These receptors all come from a man between 18 and 35 years old who received the YFV17D yellow fever vaccine.

At least ten counts were recorded for this clonotype. The V gene is TRBV20-1, the J gene TRBJ1-4, with D hard to call. Per the germline V gene, CDR1 is DFQATT and CDR2 is SNEGSKA (reference sequence). The CDR3 spans 12 residues. In nucleotides, the CDR3 is TGCAGCGCAGAGGCCTACGATGAAAAACTGTTTTTT. This gives the protein CSAEAYDEKLFF.

This clonotype was observed many times. The chain couples TRBV4-3 to TRBJ2-7; TRBD2 is a possible D gene (6 bases). The germline CDR1 and CDR2 sequences are LGHNA and YSLEER. V was shortened by 3 bases and J by 3 bases, with 15 bases between the two germline ends. CDR3 size: 15 residues. CDR3 protein: CASSQGLSSNYEQYF. The DNA of the CDR3 is TGCGCCAGCAGCCAGGGACTTTCAAGCAACTACGAGCAGTACTTC.

This clonotype was seen at least ten times. This chain uses TRBV4-3 with TRBJ2-5; 10 bases map to TRBD2. J gave up 2 bases and V 4 bases, and 7 bases lay outside the gene matches. The CDR3 totals 16 residues. Germline V gives CDR1 LGHNA, CDR2 YSLEER. CDR3 in DNA: TGCGCCAGCAGCCCACTAGCGGGGTCAGAACAAGAGACCCAGTACTTC. It is translated as CASSPLAGSEQETQYF.

This clonotype was seen many times. The gene calls are TRBV7-2 and TRBJ2-1; D might be TRBD2 (5 bases). Trimming removed 3 bases from V and 8 bases from J, with 20 bases in between. The CDR3 consists of 16 residues. Germline CDR1 and CDR2: SGHTA and FQGNSA. The CDR3 DNA follows: TGTGCCAGCAGCTTGGGAGCACTAGTTGTTGGTGATGAGCAGTTCTTC. As protein: CASSLGALVVGDEQFF.

This clonotype was picked up a small number of times. V gene TRBV12-3 or TRBV12-4 combines with J gene TRBJ1-2; TRBD1 matches at 8 bases. The V gene end was trimmed by 3 bases and the J gene end by 7 bases; junction bases not matched to a gene: 10. The CDR3 is 15 residues long. The CDR3 reads CASSFFPQGAGGYTF. Written as DNA, the CDR3 is TGTGCCAGCAGTTTCTTCCCCCAGGGGGCGGGTGGCTACACCTTC.

This clonotype came up a few times. V usage is TRBV4-1 and J usage is TRBJ2-1; D call uncertain. The CDR3 has 12 amino acids. Germline loops: CDR1 MGHRA, CDR2 YSYEKL. V was pared by 3 bases and J by 10 bases, with 10 bases between. The CDR3 DNA reads TGCGCCAGCAGCCATCTGGGCCGGGAGCAGTTCTTC. This encodes CASSHLGREQFF.

This clonotype was seen at least ten times. V and J are TRBV6-4 and TRBJ2-3; TRBD2 aligns across 10 bases. The V gene's germline CDR1 is MRHNA and CDR2 SNTAGT. There are 15 residues in the CDR3. V lost 2 bases, J lost 2 bases, and 1 base stayed unmatched. The CDR3 bases are TGTGCCAGCAGTGACAGCGGGGGGGCCACAGATACGCAGTATTTT. It encodes CASSDSGGATDTQYF.

This clonotype was seen ten or more times. V gene TRBV20-1 combines with J gene TRBJ2-1, with a tentative D call TRBD1 (5 bases). The V end was cut by 1 base, the J end by 8 bases, with 9 bases between. CDR1 DFQATT and CDR2 SNEGSKA come from the germline V gene (reference sequence). The length of the CDR3 is 12 residues. The CDR3: CSARGTTHEQFF. CDR3 nucleotide sequence: TGCAGTGCTAGAGGGACAACCCATGAGCAGTTCTTC.

This clonotype was seen repeatedly, ten times or more. The CDR3 loop is CASSPGLQGARYEQYV. The CDR3 nucleotides are TGCGCCAGCAGCCCAGGCCTTCAGGGAGCAAGATACGAGCAGTACGTC. The J gene is TRBJ2-7, the V gene TRBV5-1, with D perhaps given as TRBD1 or TRBD2 (5 bases each). V was shortened by 4 bases and J by 4 bases, with 21 bases between the two germline ends. The CDR3 runs to 16 residues. Germline V lookup: CDR1 SGHRS, CDR2 YFSETQ.

The chain couples TRBV4-3 to TRBJ2-2; TRBD1 matches 8 bases. The germline gives CDR1 LGHNA, CDR2 YSLEER. Germline trimming cut 3 bases from V and 8 bases from J; bases unmatched to any gene: 11. The CDR3 loop spans 16 amino acids. CDR3 nucleotide sequence: TGCGCCAGCAGCCAGCGTACGACAGGGGATGGTGGGGAGCTGTTTTTT. Translation gives CASSQRTTGDGGELFF.

This clonotype turned up a few times. This rearrangement joins TRBV7-2 to TRBJ1-2; D unresolved. Germline CDR1 is SGHTA and CDR2 is FQGNSA. The CDR3 is 14 residues long. Trimming stripped 2 bases from V and 3 bases from J, with 10 bases between. CDR3 nucleotide sequence: TGTGCCAGCAGCTTATACCCCAGCGACTATGGCTACACCTTC. It encodes CASSLYPSDYGYTF.

The V gene is TRBV2, the J gene TRBJ2-1; 8 bases fit TRBD1. The CDR3 consists of 16 residues. The junction had 6 bases not matched to a gene; V was cut back by 4 bases and J by 1 base. Per the germline V gene, CDR1 is SNHLY and CDR2 is FYNNEI. The CDR3 DNA reads TGTGCCAGCAGTGTGCAGGGGGCGCTTTCCTACAATGAGCAGTTCTTC. It translates to CASSVQGALSYNEQFF.

This clonotype was picked up many times. This sequence joins TRBV6-5 and TRBJ2-5; D is perhaps TRBD2 (6 bases). This CDR3 region has 14 residues. Trimming took off 2 bases at V and 5 bases at J, with 12 bases between the two ends. The germline CDR1 and CDR2 sequences are MNHEY and SVGAGI. The CDR3: CASSYKGLWETQYF. The CDR3 bases are TGTGCCAGCAGTTACAAGGGACTTTGGGAGACCCAGTACTTC.

This chain joins TRBV7-7 and TRBJ2-5; possibly TRBD1 for D (6 bases). V was trimmed by 7 bases and J by 4 bases, leaving 16 bases between them. The CDR3 is made up of 14 amino acids. Germline V CDR1 and CDR2: SSHAT, FNYEAQ (reference sequence). CDR3 coding DNA: TGTGCCAGCATTTCAACAGGGTCGGGAGAGACCCAGTACTTC. Protein sequence: CASISTGSGETQYF.

Many counts were recorded for this clonotype. The rearrangement uses TRBV7-2 and TRBJ2-3; possibly TRBD1 or TRBD2 for D (5 bases each). The CDR3 is 12 residues long. Deletions cut 5 bases from V and 6 bases from J, with 9 bases between. Germline CDR1 SGHTA, CDR2 FQGNSA. DNA for the CDR3: TGTGCCAGCAGCCGGGACCAGGATACGCAGTATTTT. Translating it yields CASSRDQDTQYF.

This clonotype has ten or more counts. V usage is TRBV9 and J usage is TRBJ1-6; D unresolved. CDR1 is SGDLS, CDR2 YYNGEE, per germline. The CDR3 has 16 amino acids. Trimming shortened V by 4 bases and J by 6 bases, and 17 bases separated the two germline ends. CDR3 protein: CASSPGSLRANSPLHF. The CDR3 coding sequence is TGTGCCAGCAGCCCCGGGTCCCTTCGGGCTAATTCACCCCTCCACTTT.

This clonotype showed up many times. The chain recombines TRBV12-3 or TRBV12-4 with TRBJ2-1, with TRBD1 matching over 7 bases. The CDR3 consists of 13 residues. V lost 4 bases and J lost 9; bases outside the gene matches: 6. The CDR3 is CASSSDRRPEQFF. The DNA for the CDR3 is TGTGCCAGCAGTTCGGACAGGCGGCCTGAGCAGTTCTTC.

The rearrangement links TRBV2 to TRBJ2-7; 7 bases fit TRBD2. This CDR3 spans 15 amino acids. The germline V gene has CDR1 SNHLY and CDR2 FYNNEI. Unmatched junction bases numbered 8, after V lost 4 bases and J lost 2 bases. CDR3: CASSGFERGTYEQYV. For the CDR3, the DNA is TGTGCCAGCAGTGGTTTTGAGCGGGGCACCTACGAGCAGTACGTC.

This chain joins TRBV5-1 and TRBJ2-3; TRBD2 matches at 12 bases. This CDR3 has 16 amino acids. CDR1 is SGHRS and CDR2 is YFSETQ in the germline V gene. Trimming removed 4 bases from V and 5 bases from J; junction bases left unmatched: 8. CDR3 amino acids: CASSPGLAGLLDTQYF. CDR3 DNA sequence: TGCGCCAGCAGCCCAGGACTAGCGGGGCTCTTAGATACGCAGTATTTT. The whole variable domain, remainder taken from reference TRBV5-1 and TRBJ2-3, is KAGVTQTPRYLIKTRGQQVTLSCSPISGHRSVSWYQQTPGQGLQFLFEYFSETQRNKGNFPGRFSGRQFSNSRSEMNVSTLELGDSALYLCASSPGLAGLLDTQYFGPGTRLTVL.

This clonotype occurred many times. The chain carries TRBV7-2 and TRBJ2-7; 10 nucleotides line up with TRBD2. Germline loops: CDR1 SGHTA, CDR2 FQGNSA. V trimming: 5 bases; J trimming: 4 bases; junction bases outside the gene matches: 11. There are 16 residues in the CDR3. The CDR3 DNA reads as TGTGCCAGCAGCCCAATGGGGCTAGCGGGGGAATACGAGCAGTACGTC. As protein: CASSPMGLAGEYEQYV.

A few counts support this clonotype. The chain couples TRBV3-1 to TRBJ1-2; D ambiguous. This CDR3 spans 14 amino acids. Germline V CDR1 and CDR2: LGHDT, YNNKEL (reference sequence). Trimming shortened V by 0 bases and J by 5 bases, and 10 bases separated the two germline ends. The CDR3 protein is CASSQDGRIYGYTF. The CDR3 coding sequence is TGTGCCAGCAGCCAAGATGGGCGGATTTATGGCTACACCTTC.

This clonotype came up a few times. This chain links TRBV7-2 with TRBJ2-2; TRBD1 matches 10 bases. CDR3 size: 16 residues. V trimming: 4 bases; J trimming: 1 base; junction bases outside the gene matches: 3. Germline values: CDR1 SGHTA, CDR2 FQGNSA. Here the CDR3 reads CASSSWTGGNTGELFF. The CDR3 DNA reads TGTGCCAGCAGCTCGTGGACAGGGGGGAACACCGGGGAGCTGTTTTTT.

The chain couples TRBV6-5 to TRBJ2-3, with D tentatively TRBD1 or TRBD2 (5 bases each). Trimming took off 1 base at V and 5 bases at J, with 19 bases between the two ends. The CDR3 runs to 17 residues. Germline CDR1 MNHEY, CDR2 SVGAGI. CDR3 loop: CASSYFGTHPPIDTQYF. As DNA, the CDR3 is TGTGCCAGCAGTTACTTTGGGACCCATCCCCCCATAGATACGCAGTATTTT.

A few counts support this clonotype. The chain links TRBV7-2 to TRBJ2-1; TRBD2 is a possible D gene (5 bases). V was shortened by 6 bases and J by 12 bases, with 18 bases between the two germline ends. The CDR3 consists of 13 residues. Germline V lookup: CDR1 SGHTA, CDR2 FQGNSA. Here the CDR3 DNA reads TGTGCCAGCAGGCCGGGGTCGGTAGGGTGGCAGTTCTTC. Translated, it gives CASRPGSVGWQFF.

This clonotype was recorded many times. The rearrangement uses TRBV29-1 and TRBJ2-1, with no clear D. The germline gives CDR1 SQVTM, CDR2 ANQGSEA. Trimming removed 7 bases at V and 5 bases at J, with 18 bases between. The CDR3 has 14 residues. CDR3 region: CSAARVRKDNEQFF. The CDR3 bases are TGCAGCGCCGCCCGGGTTAGAAAGGACAATGAGCAGTTCTTC.

This clonotype was seen at least ten times. The rearrangement links TRBV27 to TRBJ2-5, with TRBD2 as a possible D gene (7 bases). V lost 5 bases and J 0 bases, leaving 16 bases between the germline ends. Germline V gene data show CDR1 as MNHEY and CDR2 as SMNVEV (reference sequence). The length of the CDR3 is 16 residues. The CDR3 here is CASSPLAGADQETQYF. CDR3 in DNA: TGTGCCAGCAGTCCCTTGGCGGGGGCGGACCAAGAGACCCAGTACTTC.

This clonotype was seen repeatedly, ten times or more. This chain connects TRBV7-3 to TRBJ2-3; D call uncertain. The CDR3 totals 18 residues. Germline-derived CDR1 and CDR2 are SGHTA and FQGTGA. The V gene lost 6 bases and the J gene lost 2 bases, with 24 bases spanning the gap. The CDR3 DNA reads TGTGCCAGCAGAAGACGTGACCGAATTTTAGACCACACAGATACGCAGTATTTT. This translates into CASRRRDRILDHTDTQYF.